These T cell receptor beta chains were read from a single sample in a study of blood T cell repertoires in COVID-19. Libraries were prepared by immunoSEQ multiplex PCR; TCRdb keeps only in-frame clonotypes and omits some of them. This sample has over 300,000 clones, with about four fifths found just once. The source material was peripheral blood. The source of these receptors is a woman in her fifties or sixties with acute or convalescent COVID-19. Both conserved end residues are part of each CDR3. Fields, in order: J gene, D gene, V gene, CDR3 protein. A D gene is named only where the DNA matches it firmly.

TRBJ2-1 TRBD1 TRBV7-6 CASSLDRVNGEQFF
TRBJ1-2 TRBD1 TRBV2 CASSQTRGDNYGYTF
TRBJ1-2 NA TRBV7-9 CASSPAGQNNYGYTF
TRBJ1-6 TRBD1 TRBV10-3 CAISEFGGQNNSPLHF
TRBJ1-2 NA TRBV2 CASSDDGGYGYTF
TRBJ1-6 NA TRBV19 CASSISGITSYNSPLHF
TRBJ1-6 NA TRBV27 CASSPAYNSPLHF
TRBJ2-3 NA TRBV9 CASSVEGGVTNTQYF
TRBJ1-5 NA TRBV27 CASSLAFNQPQHF
TRBJ2-3 TRBD2 TRBV6-6 CASSLPGLANTQYF
TRBJ2-1 NA TRBV11-1 CASSLAGQGRNEQFF
TRBJ1-5 NA TRBV10-2 CASSETDNQPQHF
TRBJ2-6 TRBD2 TRBV29-1 CSVPGGSGANVLTF
TRBJ2-2 NA TRBV15 CATSRVGTPNTGELFF
TRBJ2-3 NA TRBV24-1 CATSDLLRGLPDTQYF
TRBJ2-1 TRBD2 TRBV24-1 CATSDPNGGSNEQFF
TRBJ2-5 NA TRBV25-1 CASSVRDSRETQYF
TRBJ1-6 NA TRBV5-1 CASSSEGGHNSPLHF
TRBJ2-3 TRBD1 TRBV2 CASSRQGARPDTQYF
TRBJ1-1 NA TRBV9 CASSPSGNTEAFF
TRBJ1-4 NA TRBV6-2/TRBV6-3 CASSSPGLKLFF
TRBJ2-3 TRBD1 TRBV29-1 CSVTRDRATDTQYF
TRBJ2-2 NA TRBV29-1 CSPAGVRELFF
TRBJ1-5 NA TRBV5-5 CASSLEAGSQPQHF
TRBJ2-3 NA TRBV6-5 CASTMAGGDTQYF
TRBJ1-2 NA TRBV30 CAWSVPPRDYGYTF
TRBJ2-2 NA TRBV7-2 CASSPRTEGGGELFF
TRBJ1-5 NA TRBV5-6 CASSFERDQPQHF
TRBJ2-2 TRBD1 TRBV7-9 CASSPRQGAGGELFF
TRBJ1-5 NA TRBV12-5 CASGLVRGSGGEYSNQPQHF
TRBJ1-4 NA TRBV7-9 CASSLGQAGKLFF
TRBJ2-5 TRBD2 TRBV30 CAWNGLAGGGETQYF
TRBJ2-3 NA TRBV11-1 CASGTSTDTQYF